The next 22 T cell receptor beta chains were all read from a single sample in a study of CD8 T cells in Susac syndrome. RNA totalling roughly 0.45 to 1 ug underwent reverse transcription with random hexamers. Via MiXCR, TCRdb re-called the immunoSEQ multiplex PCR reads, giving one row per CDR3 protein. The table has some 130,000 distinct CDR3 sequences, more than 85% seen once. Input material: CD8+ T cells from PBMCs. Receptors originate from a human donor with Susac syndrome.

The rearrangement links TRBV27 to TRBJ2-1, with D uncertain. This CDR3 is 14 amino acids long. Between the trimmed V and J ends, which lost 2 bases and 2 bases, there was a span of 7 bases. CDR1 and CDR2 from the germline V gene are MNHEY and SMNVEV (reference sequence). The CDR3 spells CASSLKLTYNEQFF. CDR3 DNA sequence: TGTGCCAGCAGTTTAAAACTGACCTACAATGAGCAGTTCTTC.

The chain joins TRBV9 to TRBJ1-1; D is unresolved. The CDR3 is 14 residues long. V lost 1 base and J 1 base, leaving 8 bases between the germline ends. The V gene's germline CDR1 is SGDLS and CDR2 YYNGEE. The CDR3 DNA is TGTGCCAGCAGCGTATATTCGGGGAACACTGAAGCTTTCTTT. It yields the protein CASSVYSGNTEAFF.

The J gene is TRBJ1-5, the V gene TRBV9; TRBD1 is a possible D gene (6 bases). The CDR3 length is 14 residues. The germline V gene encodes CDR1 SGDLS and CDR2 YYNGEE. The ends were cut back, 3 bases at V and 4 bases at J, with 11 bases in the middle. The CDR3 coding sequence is TGTGCCAGCAGCGCGACAGGTACGAATCAGCCCCAGCATTTT. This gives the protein CASSATGTNQPQHF.

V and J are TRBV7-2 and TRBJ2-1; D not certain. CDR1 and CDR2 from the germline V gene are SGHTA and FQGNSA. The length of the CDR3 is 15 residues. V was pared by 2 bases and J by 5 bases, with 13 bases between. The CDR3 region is CASSLLSPSDNEQFF. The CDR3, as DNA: TGTGCCAGCAGCTTATTGTCCCCCTCGGACAATGAGCAGTTCTTC.

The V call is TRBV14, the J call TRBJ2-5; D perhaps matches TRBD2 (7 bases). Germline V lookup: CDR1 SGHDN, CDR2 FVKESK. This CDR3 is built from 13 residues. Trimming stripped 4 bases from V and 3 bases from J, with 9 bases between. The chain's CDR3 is CASSREGEETQYF. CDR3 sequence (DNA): TGTGCCAGCAGCCGGGAGGGGGAAGAGACCCAGTACTTC.

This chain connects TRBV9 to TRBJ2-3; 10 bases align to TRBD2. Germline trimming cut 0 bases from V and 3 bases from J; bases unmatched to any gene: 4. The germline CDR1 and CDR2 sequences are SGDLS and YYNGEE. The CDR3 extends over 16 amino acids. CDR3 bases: TGTGCCAGCAGCGTAGATCTAGCGGGAGCGACAGATACGCAGTATTTT. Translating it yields CASSVDLAGATDTQYF.

Written as DNA, the CDR3 is TGTGCCAGCAGCCCGGGACAGGGAGATGGCTACACCTTC. Translating gives CASSPGQGDGYTF. V usage is TRBV7-6 and J usage is TRBJ1-2; TRBD1 agrees at 9 bases. This CDR3 comprises 13 residues. Germline V CDR1 and CDR2: SGHVS, FNYEAQ. V was pared by 5 bases and J by 6 bases, with 4 bases of the junction left unmatched.

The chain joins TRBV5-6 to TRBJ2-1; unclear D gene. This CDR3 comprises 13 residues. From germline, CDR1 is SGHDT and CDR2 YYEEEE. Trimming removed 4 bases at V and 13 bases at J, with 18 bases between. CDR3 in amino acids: CASSNFPPRGQFF. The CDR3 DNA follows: TGTGCCAGCAGCAATTTCCCCCCCCGCGGACAGTTCTTC.

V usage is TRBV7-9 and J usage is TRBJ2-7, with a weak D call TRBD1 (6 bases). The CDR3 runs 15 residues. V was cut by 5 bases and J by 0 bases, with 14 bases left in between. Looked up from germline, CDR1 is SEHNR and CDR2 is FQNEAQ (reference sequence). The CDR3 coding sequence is TGTGCCAGCAGCCCTCCCGACAGGCGCTCCTACGAGCAGTACTTC. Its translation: CASSPPDRRSYEQYF.

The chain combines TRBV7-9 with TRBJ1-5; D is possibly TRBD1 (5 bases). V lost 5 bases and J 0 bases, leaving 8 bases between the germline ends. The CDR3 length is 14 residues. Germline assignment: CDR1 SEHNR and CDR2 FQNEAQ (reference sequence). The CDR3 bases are TGTGCCAGCAGCCAAGACAGTAGCAATCAGCCCCAGCATTTT. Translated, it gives CASSQDSSNQPQHF.

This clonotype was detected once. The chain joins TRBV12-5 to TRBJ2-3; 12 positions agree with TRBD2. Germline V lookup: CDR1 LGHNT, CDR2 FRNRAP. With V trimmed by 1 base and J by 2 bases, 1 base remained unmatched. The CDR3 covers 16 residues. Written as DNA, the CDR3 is TGTGCTAGTGGTTTGGGACTAGCGGGAGACACAGATACGCAGTATTTT. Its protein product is CASGLGLAGDTDTQYF.

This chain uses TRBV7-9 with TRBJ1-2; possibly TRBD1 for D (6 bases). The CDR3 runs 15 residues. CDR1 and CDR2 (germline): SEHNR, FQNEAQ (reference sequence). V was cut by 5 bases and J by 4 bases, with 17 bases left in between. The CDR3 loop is CASSPPGQLLYGYTF. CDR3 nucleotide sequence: TGTGCCAGCAGCCCTCCAGGACAGCTCCTCTATGGCTACACCTTC.

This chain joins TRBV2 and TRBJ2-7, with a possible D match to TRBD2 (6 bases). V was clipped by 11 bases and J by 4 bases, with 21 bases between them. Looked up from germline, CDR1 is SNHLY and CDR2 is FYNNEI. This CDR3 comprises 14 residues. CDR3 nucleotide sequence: TGTGCCGGGGCGCCGCTAGCGAATTGGTACGAGCAGTACTTC. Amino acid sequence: CAGAPLANWYEQYF.

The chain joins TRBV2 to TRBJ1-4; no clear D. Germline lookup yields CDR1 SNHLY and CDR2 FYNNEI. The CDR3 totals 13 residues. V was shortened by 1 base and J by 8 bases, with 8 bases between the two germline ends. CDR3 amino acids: CASSEVIGEKLFF. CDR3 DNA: TGTGCCAGCAGTGAAGTGATAGGGGAAAAACTGTTTTTT.

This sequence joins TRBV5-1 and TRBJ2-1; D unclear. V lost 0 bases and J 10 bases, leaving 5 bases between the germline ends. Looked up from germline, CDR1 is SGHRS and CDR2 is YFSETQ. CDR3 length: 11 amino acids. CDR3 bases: TGCGCCAGCAGCTTGGACATGGAGCAGTTCTTC. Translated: CASSLDMEQFF.

The CDR3 region has the DNA TGTGCCAGCAGTATTAGTGGAACAGGGGAATCCTACGAGCAGTACTTC. It yields the protein CASSISGTGESYEQYF. The chain couples TRBV2 to TRBJ2-7; 7 bases align to TRBD1. The V gene's germline CDR1 is SNHLY and CDR2 FYNNEI. This CDR3 has 16 amino acids. Trimming cost V 5 bases and J 1 base; bases outside gene matches: 11. Looking up the rest from reference TRBV2 and TRBJ2-7 gives the full variable domain: EPEVTQTPSHQVTQMGQEVILRCVPISNHLYFYWYRQILGQKVEFLVSFYNNEISEKSEIFDDQFSVERPDGSNFTLKIRSTKLEDSAMYFCASSISGTGESYEQYFGPGTRLTVT.

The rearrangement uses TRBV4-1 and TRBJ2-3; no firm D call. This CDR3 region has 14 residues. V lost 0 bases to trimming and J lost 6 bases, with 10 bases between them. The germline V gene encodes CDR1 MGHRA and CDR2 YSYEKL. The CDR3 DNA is TGCGCCAGCAGCCAAGACTGGGAAGGGGATACGCAGTATTTT. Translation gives CASSQDWEGDTQYF.

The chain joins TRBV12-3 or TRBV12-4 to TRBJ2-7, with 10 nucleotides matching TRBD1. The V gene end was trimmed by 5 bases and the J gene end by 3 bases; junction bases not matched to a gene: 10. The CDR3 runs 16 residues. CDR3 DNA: TGTGCCAGCAGTCCCTCCGGGACAGGGGTGTTCTACGAGCAGTACTTC. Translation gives CASSPSGTGVFYEQYF.

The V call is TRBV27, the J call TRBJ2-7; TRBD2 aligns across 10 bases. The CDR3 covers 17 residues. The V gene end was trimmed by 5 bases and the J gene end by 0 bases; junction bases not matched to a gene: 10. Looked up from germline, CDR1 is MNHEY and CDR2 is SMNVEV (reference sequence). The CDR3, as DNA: TGTGCCAGCAGTCCCTACTCTAGCGGGGGACCCTCCTACGAGCAGTACTTC. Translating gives CASSPYSSGGPSYEQYF.

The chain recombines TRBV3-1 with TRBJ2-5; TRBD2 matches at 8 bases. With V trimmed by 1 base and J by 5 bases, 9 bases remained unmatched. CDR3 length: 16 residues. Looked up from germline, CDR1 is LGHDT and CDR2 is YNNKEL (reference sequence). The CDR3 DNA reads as TGTGCCAGCAGCCAAGGGGACGGGAGGGCCGGGGAGACCCAGTACTTC. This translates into CASSQGDGRAGETQYF.

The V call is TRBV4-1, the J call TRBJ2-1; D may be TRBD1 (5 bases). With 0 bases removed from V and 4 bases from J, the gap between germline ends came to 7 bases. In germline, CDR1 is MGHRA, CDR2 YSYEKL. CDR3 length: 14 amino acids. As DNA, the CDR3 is TGCGCCAGCAGCCAAGAGGGGCAGTACAATGAGCAGTTCTTC. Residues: CASSQEGQYNEQFF.

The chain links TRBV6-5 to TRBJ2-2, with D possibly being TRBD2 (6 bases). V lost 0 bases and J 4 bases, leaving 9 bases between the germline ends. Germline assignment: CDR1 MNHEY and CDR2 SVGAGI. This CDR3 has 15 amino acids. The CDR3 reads CASSYSISGTGELFF. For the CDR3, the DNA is TGTGCCAGCAGTTACTCGATTAGCGGCACCGGGGAGCTGTTTTTT.